The 8 T cell receptor beta chains given below trace back to one sample, sequenced in a study of cytomegalovirus exposure and HLA in healthy donors. Both 60 Vbeta primers and 13 Jbeta primers went into the PCR. The data were produced by immunoSEQ multiplex PCR, yet TCRdb's version contains in-frame clones alone and is incomplete. The sample records 79,000 or so clones, more than 65% being singletons. What was sequenced was PBMCs. The receptors shown here come from a middle-aged woman in good health and CMV-seropositive.

This chain connects TRBV9 to TRBJ2-1; 9 nucleotides match TRBD1. The CDR3 covers 15 residues. Germline CDR1 SGDLS, CDR2 YYNGEE. J was trimmed by 2 bases and V by 0 bases; bases with no gene match: 0. CDR3 sequence reads: CASSVGQGAYNEQFF. The CDR3, as DNA: TGTGCCAGCAGCGTAGGACAGGGGGCCTACAATGAGCAGTTCTTC. Using reference TRBV9 and TRBJ2-1 for the parts outside the CDR3, the full variable domain is DSGVTQTPKHLITATGQRVTLRCSPRSGDLSVYWYQQSLDQGLQFLIQYYNGEERAKGNILERFSAQQFPDLHSELNLSSLELGDSALYFCASSVGQGAYNEQFFGPGTRLTVL.

This chain joins TRBV5-6 and TRBJ2-3, with D unresolved. The germline V and J ends were trimmed by 4 bases and 0 bases, with 6 bases remaining between them. CDR3 length: 13 amino acids. Germline CDR1 reads SGHDT; CDR2 reads YYEEEE. This CDR3 is CASSPFSTDTQYF. The DNA for the CDR3 is TGTGCCAGCAGCCCGTTCAGCACAGATACGCAGTATTTT.

The V gene is TRBV2, the J gene TRBJ2-7, with 15 bases identical to TRBD2. V was clipped by 6 bases and J by 7 bases; unmatched bases: 7. Germline CDR1 is SNHLY and CDR2 is FYNNEI. The CDR3 has 15 amino acids. CDR3 sequence: CASSSVGLAGGEQYF. The CDR3 nucleotides read TGTGCCAGCAGCTCCGTCGGACTAGCGGGAGGGGAGCAGTACTTC.

This clone came up once. The chain recombines TRBV5-6 with TRBJ1-2; D may be TRBD1 (5 bases). Germline V gene sequence: CDR1 SGHDT, CDR2 YYEEEE. V gave up 4 bases and J gave up 5 bases, with 21 bases separating them. The CDR3 runs to 16 residues. The CDR3 sequence: CASSLPKRSREYGYTF. CDR3 sequence (DNA): TGTGCCAGCAGCCTCCCTAAAAGGTCCAGGGAATATGGCTACACCTTC.

In regard to this clone: The germline gene is not matched at one end of the junction; a read error may be the cause. Other DNA sequences in this specimen translate into the identical CDR3. The V call is TRBV6-1, the J call TRBJ1-5, with 8 bases identical to TRBD1. Germline V gene lookup returns CDR1 MNHNS and CDR2 SASEGT. The CDR3 has 15 amino acids. The CDR3: CASSVTGASNQPQHF. The CDR3 nucleotides are TGTGCCAGCAGTGTGACAGGGGCGAGCAATCAGCCTCAGCATTTT.

The genes are TRBV6-6 and TRBJ2-7; 7 bases map to TRBD1. Per the germline V gene, CDR1 is MNHNY and CDR2 is SVGAGI (reference sequence). The CDR3 contains 14 residues. The V gene end was trimmed by 5 bases and the J gene end by 6 bases; junction bases not matched to a gene: 10. The CDR3 spells CASSSRATGFEQYF. The CDR3 DNA is TGTGCCAGCAGTAGCCGCGCGACAGGGTTCGAGCAGTACTTC.

This rearrangement joins TRBV14 to TRBJ2-7; D might be TRBD1 (6 bases). Germline V gives CDR1 SGHDN, CDR2 FVKESK. CDR3 size: 15 residues. Trimming took off 4 bases at V and 6 bases at J, with 19 bases between the two ends. The CDR3 here is CASSRYHTGGTEQYF. CDR3 coding DNA: TGTGCCAGCAGCCGCTACCACACTGGGGGCACCGAGCAGTACTTC.

This chain links TRBV19 with TRBJ2-5; possibly TRBD2 for D (6 bases). Between the trimmed V and J ends, which lost 9 bases and 5 bases, there was a span of 10 bases. In germline, CDR1 is LNHDA, CDR2 SQIVND (reference sequence). The CDR3 runs to 11 residues. The CDR3 coding sequence is TGTGCCAGCGCGGAGGGGGAGACCCAGTACTTC. Its protein product is CASAEGETQYF.